The rows below give T cell receptor beta chains drawn from one sample of a study of shared clonotypes between healthy human individuals. Produced via immunoSEQ multiplex PCR; TCRdb's table is partial and in-frame only. The sample lists a few million clones; 90% to 95% were seen once. Sequencing was done on a sample of naive CD4+ T cells sorted from blood. The receptor set was obtained from a man between 18 and 29 years old in good health. The CDR3 runs from the conserved cysteine through the conserved F or W. Clone sizes are given selectively: once, few, many, or a class where the clone is expanded.

J: TRBJ1-6; size: -; V: TRBV2; CDR3: CASSDGLVGNSPLHF
J: TRBJ2-3; size: -; V: TRBV18; CDR3: CASSPMASGGATDTQYF
J: TRBJ2-7; size: few; V: TRBV7-2; CDR3: CASSLVRGAYEQYF
J: TRBJ1-2; size: -; V: TRBV29-1; CDR3: CSVDSSGTEHGYTF
J: TRBJ2-7; size: -; V: TRBV5-4; CDR3: CASSLTGLAGVYEQYF
J: TRBJ1-5; size: -; V: TRBV5-8; CDR3: CASTSRDFSNQPQHF
J: TRBJ1-2; size: -; V: TRBV7-2; CDR3: CASSLTGHYGYTF
J: TRBJ1-1; size: -; V: TRBV19; CDR3: CASSGDRGMEAFF
J: TRBJ2-4; size: -; V: TRBV2; CDR3: CASSEPYRLAKNIQYF
J: TRBJ2-1; size: -; V: TRBV2; CDR3: CASSGRGLPLNEQFF
J: TRBJ2-3; size: -; V: TRBV5-1; CDR3: CASKSGTDTQYF
J: TRBJ2-3; size: -; V: TRBV11-3; CDR3: CASSPGGGGADTQYF
J: TRBJ2-1; size: -; V: TRBV5-1; CDR3: CASSLELGSWGHEQFF
J: TRBJ2-3; size: -; V: TRBV30; CDR3: CAWSKGLISDTQYF
J: TRBJ2-7; size: once; V: TRBV7-8; CDR3: CASTQREGGGQYF
J: TRBJ1-3; size: -; V: TRBV25-1; CDR3: CASSEGQLLSGNTIYF
J: TRBJ1-6; size: -; V: TRBV6-6; CDR3: CASSRNRNEPLHF
J: TRBJ1-1; size: -; V: TRBV10-3; CDR3: CVIRGIETGGFAEAFF
J: TRBJ1-4; size: once; V: TRBV5-6; CDR3: CASSRGTGGLEKLFF
J: TRBJ2-5; size: -; V: TRBV11-2; CDR3: CASSLRGLADQETQYF
J: TRBJ1-1; size: -; V: TRBV6-1; CDR3: CASSESRVSTEAFF
J: TRBJ2-3; size: -; V: TRBV5-1; CDR3: CASSLFTDTQYF
J: TRBJ2-5; size: -; V: TRBV15; CDR3: CATSSSGVETQYF
J: TRBJ2-6; size: -; V: TRBV5-4; CDR3: CASSSIGGANVLTF
J: TRBJ1-3; size: -; V: TRBV9; CDR3: CASSARGLSGNTIYF
J: TRBJ1-5; size: -; V: TRBV2; CDR3: CASSVQGATAQPQHF
J: TRBJ1-1; size: -; V: TRBV28; CDR3: CASSLYGVPDSFEAFF
J: TRBJ2-3; size: few; V: TRBV5-1; CDR3: CASSLVDTQYF
J: TRBJ1-6; size: -; V: TRBV5-1; CDR3: CASSLDRGNSPLHF
J: TRBJ1-1; size: -; V: TRBV6-1; CDR3: CASSEVGTGTEAFF
J: TRBJ2-3; size: -; V: TRBV19; CDR3: CASSAIAGVADTQYF
J: TRBJ1-2; size: -; V: TRBV6-1; CDR3: CASRPTGIGYTF
J: TRBJ2-1; size: few; V: TRBV10-1; CDR3: CASSEEVTSSYNEQFF
J: TRBJ1-2; size: -; V: TRBV19; CDR3: CASTIEGGGRGYTF
J: TRBJ2-1; size: -; V: TRBV15; CDR3: CATSGAGLSYNEQFF
J: TRBJ2-5; size: -; V: TRBV7-7; CDR3: CASSSGAQETQYF
J: TRBJ2-7; size: once; V: TRBV30; CDR3: CAWSSAARNSYEQYF
J: TRBJ2-3; size: -; V: TRBV5-6; CDR3: CASTSPGRADTQYF
J: TRBJ2-1; size: -; V: TRBV7-2; CDR3: CASSTEARSYNEQFF
J: TRBJ2-6; size: -; V: TRBV2; CDR3: CASSDYSGANVLTF
J: TRBJ2-6; size: -; V: TRBV18; CDR3: CASSPPGTSGANVLTF
J: TRBJ1-2; size: -; V: TRBV6-1; CDR3: CASSGYQLSGGYTF
J: TRBJ2-7; size: -; V: TRBV5-6; CDR3: CASSLGRADEQYF
J: TRBJ1-4; size: few; V: TRBV7-9; CDR3: CASSFRTGMGEKLFF
J: TRBJ2-2; size: -; V: TRBV19; CDR3: CASSRRGKNTGELFF
J: TRBJ2-1; size: -; V: TRBV20-1; CDR3: CSASLGDEQFF
J: TRBJ1-6; size: -; V: TRBV16; CDR3: CASSQSNYNSPLHF
J: TRBJ2-5; size: -; V: TRBV18; CDR3: CATSEEGLAGTQYF
J: TRBJ2-7; size: -; V: TRBV6-5; CDR3: CASRNQGVYEQYF
J: TRBJ1-5; size: -; V: TRBV6-4; CDR3: CASSERDGNQPQHF
J: TRBJ2-6; size: -; V: TRBV19; CDR3: CASSMVLGGSSGANVLTF
J: TRBJ2-1; size: -; V: TRBV7-2; CDR3: CASSLDYTGSSYNEQFF
J: TRBJ2-2; size: -; V: TRBV6-5; CDR3: CASSYSRITGELFF